A selection of T cell receptor beta chains follows, all from one sample in a study of blood T cell repertoires in COVID-19. TCRdb's table, derived via immunoSEQ multiplex PCR, lists solely in-frame clones and lacks some. The sample lists 200,000 to 250,000 clones; roughly 88% were seen once. Sequencing input: peripheral blood. The receptors were gathered from a man in his fifties or sixties with COVID-19, enrolled during active disease. Both conserved end residues are part of each CDR3. A D gene is named only where the DNA matches it firmly. Part of the rows lack a size; the others show once, few, many or a class for expanded clones.

v_gene	j_gene	abundance	d_gene	CDR3nt	CDR3aa
TRBV5-5	TRBJ2-1	-	-	TGTGCCAGCAGCTTGGAGGTCGGGGAACAGTTCTTC	CASSLEVGEQFF
TRBV14	TRBJ1-1	medium-sized	-	TGTGCCAGCAGCCCCGGCGGGGCTTTGGGCACTGAAGCTTTCTTT	CASSPGGALGTEAFF
TRBV7-2	TRBJ1-5	-	TRBD1	TGTGCCAGCAGCCCAAGACAGGGAAGCAATCAGCCCCAGCATTTT	CASSPRQGSNQPQHF
TRBV10-3	TRBJ2-1	-	TRBD2	TGTGCCATCAGTGAGCCGTTAGCGGGTGGGGGCTACAATGAGCAGTTCTTC	CAISEPLAGGGYNEQFF
TRBV5-4	TRBJ1-1	-	TRBD1	TGTGCCAGCAGCACAGGGACAGGAGCTTTTAACACTGAAGCTTTCTTT	CASSTGTGAFNTEAFF
TRBV6-2/TRBV6-3	TRBJ1-1	-	TRBD1	TGTGCCAGCAGCAACAGGGGGCTTATTATGAACACTGAAGCTTTCTTT	CASSNRGLIMNTEAFF
TRBV5-8	TRBJ2-3	-	-	TGTGCCAGCAGCTTGGAAGGCAGGCGCACAGATACGCAGTATTTT	CASSLEGRRTDTQYF
TRBV3-1/TRBV3-2	TRBJ2-1	-	-	TGTGCCAGCAGCCAAGAAGGGGGTAGCAATGAGCAGTTCTTC	CASSQEGGSNEQFF
TRBV6-6	TRBJ2-2	-	TRBD2	TGTGCCAGCAGTTACGGCCTAGCGGGATTCACCGGGGAGCTGTTTTTT	CASSYGLAGFTGELFF
TRBV2	TRBJ2-5	few	-	TGTGCCAGCAGCGCTGGGGCTAGTTGGGAGACCCAGTACTTC	CASSAGASWETQYF
TRBV10-2	TRBJ2-7	-	-	TGCGCCAGCCAACTCCGGGTCTTCTACGAGCAGTACTTC	CASQLRVFYEQYF
TRBV11-2	TRBJ1-3	-	-	TGTGCCAGCAGGCGGACTGATTCTGGAAACACCATATATTTT	CASRRTDSGNTIYF
TRBV6-2/TRBV6-3	TRBJ2-5	-	-	TGTGCCAGCAGCCATAGCGCAAAAGAGACCCAGTACTTC	CASSHSAKETQYF
TRBV5-6	TRBJ2-1	-	TRBD2	TGTGCCAGCAGCTTGCGAACTAGCGGGAATGACAATGAGCAGTTCTTC	CASSLRTSGNDNEQFF
TRBV4-1	TRBJ2-5	-	-	TGCGCCAGCAGCCAAGGTCAGGCTTCGGGGCAAGAGACCCAGTACTTC	CASSQGQASGQETQYF
TRBV12-3/TRBV12-4	TRBJ2-5	-	-	TGTGCCATGTCCCAACGGGAGTGGGGGACCCAGTACTTC	CAMSQREWGTQYF
TRBV6-2/TRBV6-3	TRBJ2-7	-	-	TGTGCCAGCAGTTACGGAGGGGCCGAGCTGCACGAGCAGTACTTC	CASSYGGAELHEQYF
TRBV7-9	TRBJ2-7	-	-	TGTGCCAGCAGCAGATCAGGGGGGCTCTACGAGCAGTACTTC	CASSRSGGLYEQYF
TRBV5-1	TRBJ2-3	-	TRBD2	TGCGCCAGCAGCCGAGGGACTAGCGGGAGTGCAGATACGCAGTATTTT	CASSRGTSGSADTQYF
TRBV6-6	TRBJ2-7	once	-	TGTGCCAGCAGCCCCGGGATGTACACACCGTACGAGCAGTACTTC	CASSPGMYTPYEQYF
TRBV5-6	TRBJ1-2	-	-	TGTGCCAGCAGCTTGAGACAGGTTGGGCTATATGGCTACACCTTC	CASSLRQVGLYGYTF
TRBV7-9	TRBJ1-2	-	TRBD1	TGTGCCAGCAGCTTGGGGACAGGCAGTTACTATGGCTACACCTTC	CASSLGTGSYYGYTF
TRBV27	TRBJ2-1	-	-	TGTGCCAGCAGTTCCCCCGCCCCGGGACTCCTGGGAAATGAGCAGTTCTTC	CASSSPAPGLLGNEQFF
TRBV7-9	TRBJ1-1	-	TRBD1	TGTGCCAGCAGCCCCCCGGGCCGACAGGGTATCACTGAAGCTTTCTTT	CASSPPGRQGITEAFF
TRBV19	TRBJ1-5	-	-	TGTGCCAGTTCCAAGGAGGGAAATAGCAATCAGCCCCAGCATTTT	CASSKEGNSNQPQHF
TRBV5-1	TRBJ1-2	-	TRBD1	TGCGCCAGCAGAATTCAGGGGGACTCCGATGGCTACACCTTC	CASRIQGDSDGYTF
TRBV18	TRBJ1-1	-	TRBD1	TGTGCCAGCTCACCACTGGGACAGATGAACACTGAAGCTTTCTTT	CASSPLGQMNTEAFF
TRBV19	TRBJ2-5	-	-	TGTGCCAGTAGTATAGACAGGGGAGAGACCCAGTACTTC	CASSIDRGETQYF
TRBV6-6	TRBJ1-3	-	TRBD1	TGTGCCAGCAGTTACGGGACAGGGGGCGTAGACACCATATATTTT	CASSYGTGGVDTIYF
TRBV2	TRBJ2-5	-	TRBD2	TGTGCCACAGTGAGCGGGAGTAGTGGAGAGACCCAGTACTTC	CATVSGSSGETQYF
TRBV7-8	TRBJ2-1	-	-	TGTGCCAGCAGTTCGGACTTTAACAATGAGCAGTTCTTC	CASSSDFNNEQFF
TRBV28	TRBJ1-1	-	TRBD1	TGTGCCAGCCGACAGGGGTGGACTGAAGCTTTCTTT	CASRQGWTEAFF
TRBV2	TRBJ2-5	-	TRBD2	TGTGCCAGCATGGGGACTAAGCGGGGAGAGTCTGAGACCCAGTACTTC	CASMGTKRGESETQYF
TRBV19	TRBJ2-6	-	-	TGTGCCAGTAGTCCGGACGGGAGCTCTGGGGCCAACGTCCTGACTTTC	CASSPDGSSGANVLTF
TRBV28	TRBJ1-5	-	-	TGTGCCAGCGTAAGGGACTTTAATCAGCCCCAGCATTTT	CASVRDFNQPQHF
TRBV5-1	TRBJ2-1	-	-	TGCGCCAGCAGTGTCGGGTCGGGGACATACAATGAGCAGTTCTTC	CASSVGSGTYNEQFF
TRBV7-2	TRBJ2-5	-	TRBD2	TGTGCCAGCAGTTCCAGGACTAGCGGGATTCGAGAGACCCAGTACTTC	CASSSRTSGIRETQYF
TRBV19	TRBJ1-5	-	TRBD1	TGTGCCAGTACTAGGGACAGCCCGGGTAATCAGCCCCAGCATTTT	CASTRDSPGNQPQHF
TRBV7-2	TRBJ2-6	-	TRBD2	TGTGCCAGCAGCCTAGGACTAGCTGGGGCCAACGTCCTGACTTTC	CASSLGLAGANVLTF
TRBV7-2	TRBJ2-1	-	TRBD2	TGTGCCAGCAGCTTAGCAGGCGGGGGAAGGGGTGAGCAGTTCTTC	CASSLAGGGRGEQFF
TRBV6-5	TRBJ1-5	once	-	TGTGCCAGCAGAGGGGCAGGGGATCAGCCCCAGCATTTT	CASRGAGDQPQHF
TRBV5-1	TRBJ2-1	-	TRBD2	TGCGCCAGCAGCTTTTCACTAGCGGGGATTGGTGAGCAGTTCTTC	CASSFSLAGIGEQFF
TRBV7-2	TRBJ2-7	-	TRBD1	TGTGCCAGCAGCTTACAGAGGGGGCGAGAGCAGTACTTC	CASSLQRGREQYF
TRBV11-2	TRBJ2-3	few	-	TGTGCCACTGACACGAATCGAGCTAGCACAGATACGCAGTATTTT	CATDTNRASTDTQYF